The clone carrying this T cell receptor beta chain has just a few counts. Researchers ran the PCR with 60 Vbeta and 13 Jbeta primers. The data were produced by immunoSEQ multiplex PCR, yet TCRdb's version contains in-frame clones alone and is incomplete. There are 120,000 or so clones in the sample; 17% occur only once, and about 3.1% lies in the top ten. This entry is derived from a study of cytomegalovirus exposure and HLA in healthy donors. The CDR3 runs to 16 residues. CDR1 and CDR2 (germline): MGHDK, SYGVNS. Between the trimmed V and J ends, which lost 2 bases and 11 bases, there was a span of 19 bases.

What was sequenced was PBMCs. The TCR comes from a female donor in good health and CMV-seropositive. The V and J genes are TRBV25-1 and TRBJ1-6, with D unresolved. The CDR3 here is CASSERDPSSEAPLHF. Here the CDR3 DNA reads TGTGCCAGCAGTGAAAGGGATCCGTCTTCGGAGGCACCCCTCCACTTT. Together with reference TRBV25-1 and TRBJ1-6, the CDR3 gives the full variable domain: EADIYQTPRYLVIGTGKKITLECSQTMGHDKMYWYQQDPGMELHLIHYSYGVNSTEKGDLSSESTVSRIRTEHFPLTLESARPSHTSQYLCASSERDPSSEAPLHFGNGTRLTVT.